This T cell receptor beta chain is from a study of blood T cell repertoires in COVID-19 (TCRdb year 2020). Regarding the study in general: Samples from collaborators originated in the United States, Italy and Spain and spanned both the acute and convalescent phases of COVID-19. The material from the prospective study consisted of cDNA or gDNA derived from T cells, B-cell-depleted T cells, or PBMCs. Deeply sampled blood TCRbeta repertoires from subjects exposed to, actively infected with, or recovered from COVID-19 were included in the dataset. The repertoires were released in a freely available public database intended as a resource for research on the immune response to SARS-CoV-2. The samples were drawn from the first 160 participants of the ongoing ImmuneRACE study and from over a thousand subjects provided by 6 global collaborators. The sample metadata nearly always contained a de-identified subject ID, COVID-19 status, age in years and sex. Where HLA class I and class II types were available, the types were taken from metadata supplied by the sample provider, not from assay-based typing. Study-wide findings and limitations: The quantity of clinical and demographic metadata differed by source and by participant and was supplied without curation.

The germline V gene gives CDR1 as SGHRS and CDR2 as YFSETQ. From the cysteine up to the phenylalanine, the CDR3 has a length of 14 residues. Only CDR3 DNA is held: 42 bases, read in frame from base 1. V is cut by 0 bases and J by 4 bases, and the space between the germline ends is 10 bases. Points on this clone: The antigen this receptor binds is unknown. Base qualities are missing; no much larger clone stands one base away.

TCRbeta CDR3 regions were amplified from genomic DNA using the immunoSEQ Assay, a bias-controlled multiplex PCR. Turning to the authors' computational methods: The number of nucleated cells in each sample was estimated from the amplification of reference gene primers within the assay. Sequence reads were collapsed and filtered to measure the absolute abundance of every unique TCRbeta CDR3 rearrangement. Productive Simpson clonality was computed per sample as the square root of Simpson's diversity index over productive rearrangements. The immuneACCESS repertoire file appears here via TCRdb, limited to in-frame rearrangements. These files lack a portion of the clones; in checked studies, under half of the deficit traces to unresolved V genes, and the cause of the others is not known. That table supplies the V and J calls and clone size; D and trimming were determined from the DNA. The sample table records approximately 97,000 clones; approximately 85% of these occur just once. Of the sample, over 10% is held by the ten largest clones.

The collaborating institutions used their own protocols to collect whole blood in K2EDTA tubes. Collaborator samples were shipped for TCRbeta analysis as frozen whole blood, isolated PBMCs, or DNA extracted from either sample type. Rearrangement joined TRBV5-1 to TRBJ1-2; the D gene is possibly TRBD1, with 6 bases matching. The sample was peripheral blood. The sequence was obtained from a human donor in a cohort sampled during active COVID-19. CDR3 region: CASSLAGQPYGYTF. Read as DNA, the sequence is TGCGCCAGCAGCTTGGCCGGACAGCCCTATGGCTACACCTTC.